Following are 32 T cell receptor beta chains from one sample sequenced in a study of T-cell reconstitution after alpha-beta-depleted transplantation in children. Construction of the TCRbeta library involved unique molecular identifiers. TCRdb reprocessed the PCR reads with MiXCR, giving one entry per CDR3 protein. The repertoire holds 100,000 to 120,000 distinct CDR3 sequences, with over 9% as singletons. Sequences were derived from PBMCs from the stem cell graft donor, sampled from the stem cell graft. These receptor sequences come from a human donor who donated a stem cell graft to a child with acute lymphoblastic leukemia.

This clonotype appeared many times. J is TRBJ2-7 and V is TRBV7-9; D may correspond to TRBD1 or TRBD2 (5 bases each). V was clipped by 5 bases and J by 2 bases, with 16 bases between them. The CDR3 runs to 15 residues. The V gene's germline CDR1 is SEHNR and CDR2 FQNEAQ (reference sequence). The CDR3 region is CASSVPARDPYEQYF. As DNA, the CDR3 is TGTGCCAGCAGCGTTCCAGCCCGGGACCCCTACGAGCAGTACTTC.

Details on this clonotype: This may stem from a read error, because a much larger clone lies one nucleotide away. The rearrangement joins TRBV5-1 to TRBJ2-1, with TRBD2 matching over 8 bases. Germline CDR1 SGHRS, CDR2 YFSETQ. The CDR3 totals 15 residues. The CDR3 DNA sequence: TGCGCCAGCCGCTTGTCTAGCGGGTCCAACAATGAGCAGTTCTTC. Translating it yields CASRLSSGSNNEQFF.

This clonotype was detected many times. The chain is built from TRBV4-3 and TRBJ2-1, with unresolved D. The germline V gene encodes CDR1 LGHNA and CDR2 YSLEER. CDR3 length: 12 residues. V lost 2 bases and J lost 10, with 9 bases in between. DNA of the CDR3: TGCGCCAGCAGCCAATTCGCGCAGGAGCAGTTCTTC. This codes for CASSQFAQEQFF.

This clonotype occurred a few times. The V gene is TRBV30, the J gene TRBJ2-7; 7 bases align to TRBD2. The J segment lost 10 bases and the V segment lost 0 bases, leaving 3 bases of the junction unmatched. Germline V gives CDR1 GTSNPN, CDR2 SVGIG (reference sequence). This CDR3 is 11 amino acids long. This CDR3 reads CAWSVREAQYF. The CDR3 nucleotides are TGTGCCTGGAGTGTACGGGAGGCCCAGTACTTC.

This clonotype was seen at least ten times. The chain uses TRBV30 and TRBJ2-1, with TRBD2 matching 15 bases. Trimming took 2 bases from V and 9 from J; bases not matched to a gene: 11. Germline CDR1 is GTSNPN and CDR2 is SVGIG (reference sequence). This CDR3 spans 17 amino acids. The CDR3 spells CAWSQLGTSGRLSEQFF. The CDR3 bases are TGTGCCTGGAGTCAATTGGGGACTAGCGGGAGGCTTAGTGAGCAGTTCTTC.

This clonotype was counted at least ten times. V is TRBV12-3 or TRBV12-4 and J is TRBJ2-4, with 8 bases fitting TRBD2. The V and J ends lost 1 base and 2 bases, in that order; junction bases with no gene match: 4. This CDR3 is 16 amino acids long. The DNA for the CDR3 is TGTGCCAGCAGTTTAGTCCGGGGGGGACCCAAAAACATTCAGTACTTC. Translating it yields CASSLVRGGPKNIQYF.

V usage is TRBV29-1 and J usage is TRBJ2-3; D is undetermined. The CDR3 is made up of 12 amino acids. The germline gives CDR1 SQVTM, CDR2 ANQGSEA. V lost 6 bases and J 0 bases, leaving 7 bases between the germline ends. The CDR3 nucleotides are TGCAGCGTAACCCCTAGCACAGATACGCAGTATTTT. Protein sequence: CSVTPSTDTQYF.

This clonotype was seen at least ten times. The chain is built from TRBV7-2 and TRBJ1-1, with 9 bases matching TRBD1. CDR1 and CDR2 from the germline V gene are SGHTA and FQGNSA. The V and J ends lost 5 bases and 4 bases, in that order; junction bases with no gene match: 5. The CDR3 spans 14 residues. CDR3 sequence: CASSPGQGGTEAFF. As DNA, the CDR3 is TGTGCCAGCAGCCCGGGACAGGGAGGCACTGAAGCTTTCTTT. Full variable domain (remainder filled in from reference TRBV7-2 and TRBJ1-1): GAGVSQSPSNKVTEKGKDVELRCDPISGHTALYWYRQSLGQGLEFLIYFQGNSAPDKSGLPSDRFSAERTGGSVSTLTIQRTQQEDSAVYLCASSPGQGGTEAFFGQGTRLTVV.

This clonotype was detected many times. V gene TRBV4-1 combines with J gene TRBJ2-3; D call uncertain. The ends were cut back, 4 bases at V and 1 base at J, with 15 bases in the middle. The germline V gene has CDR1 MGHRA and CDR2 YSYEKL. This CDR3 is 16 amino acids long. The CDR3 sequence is CASSLTPTGRTDTQYF. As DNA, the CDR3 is TGCGCCAGCAGCCTGACCCCAACCGGGCGCACAGATACGCAGTATTTT.

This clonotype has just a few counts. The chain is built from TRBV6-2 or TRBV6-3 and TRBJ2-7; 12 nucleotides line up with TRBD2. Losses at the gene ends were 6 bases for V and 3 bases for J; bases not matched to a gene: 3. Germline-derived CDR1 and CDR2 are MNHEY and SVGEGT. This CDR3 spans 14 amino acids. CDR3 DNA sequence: TGTGCCAGCAGAGGGACTAGCGGGTTCTACGAGCAGTACTTC. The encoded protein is CASRGTSGFYEQYF.

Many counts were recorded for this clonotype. CDR3 in amino acids: CSVRVETQYF. CDR3 DNA: TGCAGCGTTAGGGTAGAGACCCAGTACTTC. The chain employs TRBV29-1 and TRBJ2-5; D unresolved. CDR1 and CDR2 from the germline V gene are SQVTM and ANQGSEA. Trimming left V 5 bases short and J 4 bases short, with 5 bases between. The CDR3 loop spans 10 amino acids.

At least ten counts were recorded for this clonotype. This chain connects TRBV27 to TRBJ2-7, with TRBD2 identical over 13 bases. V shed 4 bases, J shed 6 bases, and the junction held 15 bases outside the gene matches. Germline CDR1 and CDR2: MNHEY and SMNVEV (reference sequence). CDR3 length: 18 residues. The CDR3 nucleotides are TGTGCCAGCAGTTCCCCTGCCTTCACTAGCGGGGGGGCTGGCGAGCAGTACTTC. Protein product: CASSSPAFTSGGAGEQYF.

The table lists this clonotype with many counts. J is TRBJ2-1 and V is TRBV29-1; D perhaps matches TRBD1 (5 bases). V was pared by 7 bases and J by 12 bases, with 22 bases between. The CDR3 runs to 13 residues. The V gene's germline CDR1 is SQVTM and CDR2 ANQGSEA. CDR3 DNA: TGCAGCGCCTCCTCCGGTTCTCGTAGGGGGCAGTTCTTC. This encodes CSASSGSRRGQFF.

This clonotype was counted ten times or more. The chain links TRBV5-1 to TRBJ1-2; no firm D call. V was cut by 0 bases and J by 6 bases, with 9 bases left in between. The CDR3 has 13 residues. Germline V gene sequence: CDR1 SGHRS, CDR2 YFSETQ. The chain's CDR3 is CASSLESVDGYTF. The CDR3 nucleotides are TGCGCCAGCAGCTTGGAGTCCGTGGATGGCTACACCTTC.

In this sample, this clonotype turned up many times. The DNA for the CDR3 is TGCAGTGCTAGAGGACAGGGAGCAACTAATGAAAAACTGTTTTTT. This codes for CSARGQGATNEKLFF. The gene calls are TRBV20-1 and TRBJ1-4, with 7 bases matching TRBD1. Germline-derived CDR1 and CDR2 are DFQATT and SNEGSKA (reference sequence). V trimming: 1 base; J trimming: 0 bases; junction bases outside the gene matches: 2. The CDR3 covers 15 residues.

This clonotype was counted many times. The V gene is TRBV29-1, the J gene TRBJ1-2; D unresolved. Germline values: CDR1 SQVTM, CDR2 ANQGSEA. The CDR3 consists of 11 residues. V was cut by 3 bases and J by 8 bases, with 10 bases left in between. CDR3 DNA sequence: TGCAGCGTTGATGGGGAGGTGGGCTACACCTTC. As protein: CSVDGEVGYTF.

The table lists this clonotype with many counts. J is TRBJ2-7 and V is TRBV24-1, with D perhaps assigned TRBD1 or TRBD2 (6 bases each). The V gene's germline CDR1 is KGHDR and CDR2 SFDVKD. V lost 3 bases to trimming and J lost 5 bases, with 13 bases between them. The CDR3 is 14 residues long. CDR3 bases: TGTGCCACCAGTGATGGGGGGCAGGGCCACGAGCAGTACTTC. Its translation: CATSDGGQGHEQYF.

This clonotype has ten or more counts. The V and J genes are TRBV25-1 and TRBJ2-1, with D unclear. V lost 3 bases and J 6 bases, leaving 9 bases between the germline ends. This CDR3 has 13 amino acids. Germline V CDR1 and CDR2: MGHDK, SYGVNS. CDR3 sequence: CASSDRYVNEQFF. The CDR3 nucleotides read TGTGCCAGCAGTGATCGATACGTCAATGAGCAGTTCTTC.

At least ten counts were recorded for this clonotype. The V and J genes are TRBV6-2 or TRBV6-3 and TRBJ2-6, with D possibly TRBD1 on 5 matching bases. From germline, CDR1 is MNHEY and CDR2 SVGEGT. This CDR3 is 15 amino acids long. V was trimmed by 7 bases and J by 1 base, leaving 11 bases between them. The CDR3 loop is CASTTTGSGANVLTF. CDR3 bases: TGTGCCAGCACCACTACAGGTTCTGGGGCCAACGTCCTGACTTTC.

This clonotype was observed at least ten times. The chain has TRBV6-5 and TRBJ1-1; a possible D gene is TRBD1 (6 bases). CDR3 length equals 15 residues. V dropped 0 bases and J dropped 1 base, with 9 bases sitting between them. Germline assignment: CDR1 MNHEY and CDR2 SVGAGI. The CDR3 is CASSYSKQGNTEAFF. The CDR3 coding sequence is TGTGCCAGCAGTTACTCGAAACAGGGGAACACTGAAGCTTTCTTT.

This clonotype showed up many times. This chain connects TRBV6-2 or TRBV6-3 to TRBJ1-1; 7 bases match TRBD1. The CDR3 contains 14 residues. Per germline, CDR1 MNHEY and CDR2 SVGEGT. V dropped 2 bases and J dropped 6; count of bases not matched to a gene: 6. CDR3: CASSYMRDRSEAFF. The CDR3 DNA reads TGTGCCAGCAGTTACATGCGGGACAGATCTGAAGCTTTCTTT.

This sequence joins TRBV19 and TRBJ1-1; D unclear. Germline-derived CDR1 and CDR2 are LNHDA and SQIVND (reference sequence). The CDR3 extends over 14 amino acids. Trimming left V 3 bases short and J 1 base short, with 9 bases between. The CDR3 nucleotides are TGTGCCAGTAGTATGGAACAGCAGAACACTGAAGCTTTCTTT. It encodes CASSMEQQNTEAFF.

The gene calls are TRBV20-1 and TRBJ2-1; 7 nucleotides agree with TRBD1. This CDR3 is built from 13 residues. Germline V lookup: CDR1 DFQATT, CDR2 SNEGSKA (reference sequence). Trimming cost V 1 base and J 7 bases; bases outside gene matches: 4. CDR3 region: CSARGQGGNEQFF. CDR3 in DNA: TGCAGTGCTAGAGGACAGGGCGGGAATGAGCAGTTCTTC.

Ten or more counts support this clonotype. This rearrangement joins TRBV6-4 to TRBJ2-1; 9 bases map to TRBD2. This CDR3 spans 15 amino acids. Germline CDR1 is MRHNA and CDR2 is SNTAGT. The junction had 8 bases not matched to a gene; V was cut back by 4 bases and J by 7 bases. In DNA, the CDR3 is TGTGCCAGCAGTGGGGAAGCGGGAGGATGGAATGAGCAGTTCTTC. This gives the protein CASSGEAGGWNEQFF.

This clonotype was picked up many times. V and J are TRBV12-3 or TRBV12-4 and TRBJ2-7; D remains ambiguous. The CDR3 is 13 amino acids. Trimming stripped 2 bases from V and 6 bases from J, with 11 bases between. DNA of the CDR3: TGTGCCAGCAGTTTATCCTCGGTCGGCGAGCAGTACTTC. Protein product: CASSLSSVGEQYF.

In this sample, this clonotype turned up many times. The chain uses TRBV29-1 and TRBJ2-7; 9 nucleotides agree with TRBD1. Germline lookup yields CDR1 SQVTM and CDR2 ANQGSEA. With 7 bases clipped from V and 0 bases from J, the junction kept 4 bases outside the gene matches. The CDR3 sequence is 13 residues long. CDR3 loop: CSGGQGNSYEQYF. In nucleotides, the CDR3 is TGCAGCGGGGGACAGGGCAACTCCTACGAGCAGTACTTC.

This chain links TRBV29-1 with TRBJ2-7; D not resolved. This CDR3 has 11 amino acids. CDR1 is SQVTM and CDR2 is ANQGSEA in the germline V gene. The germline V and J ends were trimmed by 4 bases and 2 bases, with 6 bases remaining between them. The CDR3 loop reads CSVVYAYEQYF. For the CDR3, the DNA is TGCAGCGTTGTCTATGCCTACGAGCAGTACTTC.

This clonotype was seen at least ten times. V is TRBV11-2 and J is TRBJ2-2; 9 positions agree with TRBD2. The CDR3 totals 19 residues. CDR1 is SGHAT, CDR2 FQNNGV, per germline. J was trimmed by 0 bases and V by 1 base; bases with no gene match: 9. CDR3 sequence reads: CASSLGTLAGWTNTGELFF. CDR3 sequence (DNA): TGTGCCAGCAGCTTAGGAACGCTAGCGGGATGGACGAACACCGGGGAGCTGTTTTTT.

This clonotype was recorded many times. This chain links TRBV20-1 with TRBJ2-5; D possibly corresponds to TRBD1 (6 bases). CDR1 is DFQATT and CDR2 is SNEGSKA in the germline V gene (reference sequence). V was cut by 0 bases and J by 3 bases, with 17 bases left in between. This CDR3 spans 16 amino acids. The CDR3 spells CSARDKYRVRKETQYF. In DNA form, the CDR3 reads TGCAGTGCTAGAGATAAGTACAGGGTTAGAAAAGAGACCCAGTACTTC.

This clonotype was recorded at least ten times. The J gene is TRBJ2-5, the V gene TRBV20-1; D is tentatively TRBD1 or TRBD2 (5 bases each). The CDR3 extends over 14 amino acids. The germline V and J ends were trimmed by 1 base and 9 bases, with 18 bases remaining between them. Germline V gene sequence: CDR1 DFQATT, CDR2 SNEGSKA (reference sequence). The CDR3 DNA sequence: TGCAGTGCTAGAGGCTGGGACCGTCGGGTGGCCCAGTACTTC. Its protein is CSARGWDRRVAQYF.

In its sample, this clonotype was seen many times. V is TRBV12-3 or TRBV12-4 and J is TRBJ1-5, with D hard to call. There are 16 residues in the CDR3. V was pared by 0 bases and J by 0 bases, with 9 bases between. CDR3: CASSLAGSYSNQPQHF. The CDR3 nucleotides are TGTGCCAGCAGTTTAGCGGGCAGTTATAGCAATCAGCCCCAGCATTTT.

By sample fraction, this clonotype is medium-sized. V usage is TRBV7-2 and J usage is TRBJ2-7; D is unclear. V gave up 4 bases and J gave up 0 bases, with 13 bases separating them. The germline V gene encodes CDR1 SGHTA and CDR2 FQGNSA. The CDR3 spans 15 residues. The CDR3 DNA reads TGTGCCAGCAGCTCCCTCCTGCCGAGCTCCTACGAGCAGTACTTC. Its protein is CASSSLLPSSYEQYF.